Below, 27 T cell receptor beta chains from the same sample are listed, as sequenced in a study of blood T cell repertoires in COVID-19. Clones were read by immunoSEQ multiplex PCR, and TCRdb kept only the in-frame ones, dropping some. The data show about 310,000 clones, with 70% to 90% seen just once and roughly 2.2% held by the top ten. Sequencing used PBMCs or T cells enriched from blood (not recorded which). These receptor sequences come from a man under 40 who had recovered from COVID-19.

This chain joins TRBV11-2 and TRBJ2-5, with 8 bases matching TRBD2. Germline lookup yields CDR1 SGHAT and CDR2 FQNNGV. V trimming: 0 bases; J trimming: 5 bases; junction bases outside the gene matches: 2. CDR3 size: 14 residues. The CDR3 spells CASSLESSGETQYF. The CDR3 bases are TGTGCCAGCAGCTTAGAGTCTAGCGGGGAGACCCAGTACTTC.

Only a few counts were recorded for this clone. The chain couples TRBV2 to TRBJ1-5; D unclear. The CDR3 consists of 13 residues. Germline CDR1 and CDR2: SNHLY and FYNNEI. Trimming pared 7 bases from V and 0 bases from J, leaving 7 bases between. CDR3 bases: TGTGCCAGCAAGCGGATTAGCAATCAGCCCCAGCATTTT. This sequence encodes CASKRISNQPQHF.

This clone has just one count. The chain is built from TRBV3-1 (or the pseudogene TRBV3-2) and TRBJ2-1; 7 bases are a match to TRBD1. This CDR3 comprises 19 residues. CDR1 is LGHDT, CDR2 YNNKEL, per germline (reference sequence). Germline trimming cut 2 bases from V and 3 bases from J; bases unmatched to any gene: 16. Here the CDR3 reads CASSQRIRDSGIFYNEQFF. CDR3 nucleotides: TGTGCCAGCAGCCAAAGGATCCGGGACAGTGGGATTTTCTACAATGAGCAGTTCTTC.

The chain links TRBV10-3 to TRBJ1-2; TRBD1 agrees at 8 bases. After removal of 5 bases from V and 3 bases from J, the junction contained 11 bases not matched to a gene. The CDR3 runs to 16 residues. Germline CDR1 ENHRY, CDR2 SYGVKD. The CDR3 DNA sequence: TGTGCCATCAGTCTCGGACAGGGTGTGGAACACTATGGCTACACCTTC. It yields the protein CAISLGQGVEHYGYTF.

This chain joins TRBV4-1 and TRBJ1-6; TRBD1 aligns across 10 bases. V dropped 1 base and J dropped 10; count of bases not matched to a gene: 7. CDR3 size: 16 residues. CDR1 and CDR2 from the germline V gene are MGHRA and YSYEKL. The CDR3 region is CASSQVGDRGRSPLHF. As DNA, the CDR3 is TGCGCCAGCAGCCAAGTGGGGGACAGGGGTAGGTCACCCCTCCACTTT.

The chain employs TRBV12-2 and TRBJ1-5. TRBV12-2 represents a pseudogene. This CDR3 contains 14 residues. The CDR3 nucleotides are TGTGCAAGTCGCTTAGCGCGGAGCAATCAGCCCCAGCATTTT. This gives the protein CASRLARSNQPQHF.

V gene TRBV9 combines with J gene TRBJ1-1; the D is unclear. The CDR3 totals 13 residues. Trimming left V 1 base short and J 0 bases short, with 4 bases between. Per the germline V gene, CDR1 is SGDLS and CDR2 is YYNGEE. The CDR3 DNA follows: TGTGCCAGCAGCGTACACATGAACACTGAAGCTTTCTTT. It encodes CASSVHMNTEAFF.

The chain recombines TRBV4-3 with TRBJ1-4; D is unresolved. Germline loops: CDR1 LGHNA, CDR2 YSLEER. The CDR3 sequence is 16 residues long. Trimming cost V 4 bases and J 1 base, with 13 bases left between them. The CDR3 coding sequence is TGCGCCAGCAGCCCCTCCTTGACACAAACTAATGAAAAACTGTTTTTT. Its translation is CASSPSLTQTNEKLFF.

The gene calls are TRBV2 and TRBJ1-1; D unresolved. Trimming removed 3 bases from V and 1 base from J, with 9 bases in between. CDR1 and CDR2 from the germline V gene are SNHLY and FYNNEI. This CDR3 is built from 14 residues. This chain's CDR3 is CASSDRVGNTEAFF. The CDR3 DNA follows: TGTGCCAGCAGTGATCGGGTAGGGAACACTGAAGCTTTCTTT.

The chain joins TRBV9 to TRBJ2-3; maybe TRBD1 (5 bases). The V end lost 4 bases, the J end lost 14 bases, and 17 bases lay between the germline ends. Germline CDR1 is SGDLS and CDR2 is YYNGEE. The CDR3 sequence is 12 residues long. For the CDR3, the DNA is TGTGCCAGCAGCTTTCAGGACAAAGAACCGTATTTT. It specifies CASSFQDKEPYF.

The CDR3 bases are TGTGCCAGCAGCCAAAGCGCCTCGGGCACTGAAGCTTTCTTT. It translates to CASSQSASGTEAFF. The V gene is TRBV3-1 (or the pseudogene TRBV3-2), the J gene TRBJ1-1; the D is unclear. This CDR3 is 14 amino acids long. Trimming removed 2 bases from V and 4 bases from J, with 11 bases in between. Germline CDR1 is LGHDT and CDR2 is YNNKEL (reference sequence).

This clone occurred a few times. As DNA, the CDR3 is TGTGCCAGCAGCCTCTTCTACGAGCAGTACTTC. It yields the protein CASSLFYEQYF. The chain carries TRBV7-8 and TRBJ2-7; D ambiguous. Germline CDR1 and CDR2: SGHVS and FQNEAQ. Trimming stripped 5 bases from V and 3 bases from J, with 5 bases between. CDR3 length: 11 amino acids.

V gene TRBV5-4 combines with J gene TRBJ1-2; possible D gene TRBD1, 6 bases. V gave up 3 bases and J gave up 7 bases, with 19 bases separating them. CDR1 SGHNT and CDR2 YYREEE come from the germline V gene (reference sequence). The CDR3 is made up of 15 amino acids. The CDR3 nucleotides are TGTGCCAGCAGCTGGCCGTCGTCAGGGGACGGTGGCTACACCTTC. Its translation is CASSWPSSGDGGYTF.

The J gene is TRBJ2-1, the V gene TRBV4-3; perhaps TRBD2 as D (6 bases). Germline V gives CDR1 LGHNA, CDR2 YSLEER. Trimming removed 8 bases from V and 0 bases from J, with 14 bases in between. The CDR3 covers 15 residues. CDR3 DNA sequence: TGCGCCAGCGCCCGGGACTCGAGCTCCTACAATGAGCAGTTCTTC. It encodes CASARDSSSYNEQFF.

This clone has more than one count but fewer than ten. The V and J genes are TRBV7-2 and TRBJ1-6; 7 nucleotides match TRBD1. Germline CDR1 SGHTA, CDR2 FQGNSA. CDR3 size: 14 residues. The junction had 3 bases not matched to a gene; V was cut back by 2 bases and J by 8 bases. The CDR3, as DNA: TGTGCCAGCAGCTTACAGGGGGAATATTCACCCCTCCACTTT. Translating it yields CASSLQGEYSPLHF.

The CDR3 sequence: CASSISSGYGGYTF. As DNA, the CDR3 is TGTGCCAGTAGTATAAGTTCAGGGTATGGTGGCTACACCTTC. The chain uses TRBV19 and TRBJ1-2; D is possibly TRBD1 (5 bases). Per the germline V gene, CDR1 is LNHDA and CDR2 is SQIVND (reference sequence). Trimming cost V 2 bases and J 7 bases, with 14 bases left between them. The CDR3 length is 14 residues. The full variable domain, completed using reference TRBV19 and TRBJ1-2, is DGGITQSPKYLFRKEGQNVTLSCEQNLNHDAMYWYRQDPGQGLRLIYYSQIVNDFQKGDIAEGYSVSREKKESFPLTVTSAQKNPTAFYLCASSISSGYGGYTFGSGTRLTVV.

The rearrangement joins TRBV6-4 to TRBJ2-2, with D perhaps matching TRBD1 (5 bases). CDR1 is MRHNA and CDR2 is SNTAGT in the germline V gene. This CDR3 has 14 residues. V shed 6 bases and J shed 1 base, with 9 bases lying between them. Here the CDR3 reads CASRRQMNTGELFF. The CDR3 coding sequence is TGTGCCAGCAGACGACAGATGAACACCGGGGAGCTGTTTTTT.

V and J are TRBV7-3 and TRBJ2-2; 8 bases line up with TRBD1. The CDR3 spans 15 residues. V lost 5 bases and J lost 0; bases outside the gene matches: 2. Germline V gene data show CDR1 as SGHTA and CDR2 as FQGTGA. The CDR3 DNA reads as TGTGCCAGCAGCAGGACAGGGTCGAACACCGGGGAGCTGTTTTTT. Translated, it gives CASSRTGSNTGELFF.

The rearrangement uses TRBV30 and TRBJ1-6; D is unresolved. Germline loops: CDR1 GTSNPN, CDR2 SVGIG (reference sequence). V dropped 5 bases and J dropped 0 bases, with 17 bases sitting between them. CDR3 length: 17 residues. The CDR3 DNA sequence: TGTGCCTGGCTGCCTGGGCAGATTAACTCCTATAATTCACCCCTCCACTTT. Translating it yields CAWLPGQINSYNSPLHF.

This rearrangement joins TRBV15 to TRBJ2-7; possibly TRBD2 for D (6 bases). Germline-derived CDR1 and CDR2 are LNHNV and YYDKDF (reference sequence). This CDR3 comprises 16 residues. V was trimmed by 0 bases and J by 3 bases, leaving 15 bases between them. This CDR3 reads CATSREQPGVIYEQYF. In DNA form, the CDR3 reads TGTGCCACCAGCAGAGAGCAGCCGGGGGTAATCTACGAGCAGTACTTC.

The CDR3 loop reads CASSLVVGQGGYTF. The CDR3 DNA reads TGTGCCAGCAGCTTAGTTGTTGGACAGGGTGGCTACACCTTC. The chain recombines TRBV11-2 with TRBJ1-2, with 8 bases that match TRBD1. V was pared by 1 base and J by 7 bases, with 5 bases of the junction left unmatched. The CDR3 spans 14 residues. The germline CDR1 and CDR2 sequences are SGHAT and FQNNGV.

This chain links TRBV27 with TRBJ1-6; D unclear. The CDR3 runs 13 residues. Germline CDR1 and CDR2: MNHEY and SMNVEV (reference sequence). Between the trimmed V and J ends, which lost 2 bases and 14 bases, there was a span of 13 bases. CDR3 residues: CASSLPAPGTLHF. As DNA, the CDR3 is TGTGCCAGCAGTTTACCAGCCCCGGGGACCCTCCACTTT.

The rearrangement joins TRBV9 to TRBJ2-5; 8 bases agree with TRBD1. CDR1 is SGDLS, CDR2 YYNGEE, per germline. J gave up 5 bases and V 0 bases, and 6 bases lay outside the gene matches. This CDR3 contains 15 residues. The CDR3 coding sequence is TGTGCCAGCAGCGTAGAGGCAGGGGGCTTTGAGACCCAGTACTTC. It yields the protein CASSVEAGGFETQYF.

This chain connects TRBV5-5 to TRBJ1-2; 11 bases are shared with TRBD1. Germline lookup yields CDR1 SGHKS and CDR2 YYEKEE (reference sequence). The CDR3 runs 18 residues. The J segment lost 3 bases and the V segment lost 4 bases, leaving 14 bases of the junction unmatched. In nucleotides, the CDR3 is TGTGCCAGCAGCGTCAGAAGGGACAGGGGGAATAGAGACTATGGCTACACCTTC. Translating it yields CASSVRRDRGNRDYGYTF.

The rearrangement links TRBV10-3 to TRBJ2-7; TRBD1 matches at 7 bases. V lost 10 bases and J lost 3; bases outside the gene matches: 15. This CDR3 has 15 amino acids. Germline V lookup: CDR1 ENHRY, CDR2 SYGVKD. This CDR3 reads CATRSRQGEGYEQYF. The CDR3 DNA reads TGTGCCACCCGTTCTCGACAGGGAGAAGGCTACGAGCAGTACTTC.

The chain carries TRBV7-8 and TRBJ2-1; 8 bases agree with TRBD2. Trimming removed 0 bases from V and 0 bases from J; junction bases left unmatched: 7. This CDR3 is 18 amino acids long. Germline CDR1 and CDR2: SGHVS and FQNEAQ. The CDR3 bases are TGTGCCAGCAGCTTAGCGCTGAGCGGGGGATTCTCCTACAATGAGCAGTTCTTC. This sequence encodes CASSLALSGGFSYNEQFF.

This clone was seen once. The chain carries TRBV27 and TRBJ1-2; unclear D gene. CDR1 and CDR2 (germline): MNHEY, SMNVEV (reference sequence). This CDR3 is 11 amino acids long. Trimming left V 6 bases short and J 8 bases short, with 10 bases between. The CDR3 DNA follows: TGTGCCAGCAGGACGGCAGGCGGCTACACCTTC. Translation gives CASRTAGGYTF.